This entry features one T cell receptor (beta chain) sequence. Assay used: immunoSEQ multiplex PCR; TCRdb lists only in-frame clones, some missing. The table shows over 100,000 clones, with 90% to 95% occurring only once. This sample is part of a study of blood T cell repertoires in COVID-19. The wider study: Samples taken during acute and convalescent COVID-19 were collected in the United States, Italy and Spain.

This CDR3 spans 15 amino acids. Losses at the gene ends were 0 bases for V and 6 bases for J; bases not matched to a gene: 3. Germline CDR1 KGHSH, CDR2 LQKENI. What was sequenced was peripheral blood. This TCR was recovered from a human donor in a cohort sampled during active COVID-19. This chain links TRBV18 with TRBJ1-5; 9 bases match TRBD1. In nucleotides, the CDR3 is TGTGCCAGCTCACCACCCGGACAGGGGATTCAGCCCCAGCATTTT. This sequence encodes CASSPPGQGIQPQHF. The complete variable domain, with remaining parts taken from reference TRBV18 and TRBJ1-5, reads NAGVMQNPRHLVRRRGQEARLRCSPMKGHSHVYWYRQLPEEGLKFMVYLQKENIIDESGMPKERFSAEFPKEGPSILRIQQVVRGDSAAYFCASSPPGQGIQPQHFGDGTRLSIL.